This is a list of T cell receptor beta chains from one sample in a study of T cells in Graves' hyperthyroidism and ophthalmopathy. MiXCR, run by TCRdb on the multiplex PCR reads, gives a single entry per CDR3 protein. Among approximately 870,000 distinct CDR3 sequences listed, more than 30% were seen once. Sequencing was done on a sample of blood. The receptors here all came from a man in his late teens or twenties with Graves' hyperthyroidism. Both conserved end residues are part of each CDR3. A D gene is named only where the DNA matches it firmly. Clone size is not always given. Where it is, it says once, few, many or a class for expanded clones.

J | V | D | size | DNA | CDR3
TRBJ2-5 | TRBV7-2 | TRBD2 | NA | TGTGCCAGCAGCTTTGTGGGACTAGCGGGAGAGACCCAGTACTTC | CASSFVGLAGETQYF
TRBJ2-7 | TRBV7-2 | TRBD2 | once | TGTGCCAGCAGCTGGCCGGGACTAGCTGTCCCCGAGCAGTACTTC | CASSWPGLAVPEQYF
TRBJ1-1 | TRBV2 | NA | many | TGTGCCAGCATGGGAGACACTGAAGCTTTCTTT | CASMGDTEAFF
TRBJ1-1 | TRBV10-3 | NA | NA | TGTGCCACCGAGGGACCCAAAGTTGCTTCTGAAGCTTTCTTT | CATEGPKVASEAFF
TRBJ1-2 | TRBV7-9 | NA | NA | TGTGCCAGCAGCTTAGCCGAGGTGCTCTATGGCTACACCTTC | CASSLAEVLYGYTF
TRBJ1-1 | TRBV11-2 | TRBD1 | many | TGTGCCAGCAGGACAGGGCATCCTGAAGCTTTCTTT | CASRTGHPEAFF
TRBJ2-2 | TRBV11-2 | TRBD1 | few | TGTGCCATCGCGACAGGGTCTTTCGGGGAGCTGTTTTTT | CAIATGSFGELFF
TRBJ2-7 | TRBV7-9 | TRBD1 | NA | TGTGCCAGCAGCCACCGGACAGGGGGTGGCGAGCAGTACTTC | CASSHRTGGGEQYF
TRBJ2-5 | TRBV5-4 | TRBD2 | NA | TGTGCCAGCAGCTTGGAGGGACTAGCGGAGACCCAGTACTTC | CASSLEGLAETQYF
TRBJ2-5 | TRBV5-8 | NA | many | TGTGCCAGCAGCTTGGAATATGGCAGGAAAGAGACCCAGTACTTC | CASSLEYGRKETQYF
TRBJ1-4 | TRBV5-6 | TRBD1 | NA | TGTGCCAGCAGCTTTTGGAACAGGGGTAATGAAAAACTGTTTTTT | CASSFWNRGNEKLFF
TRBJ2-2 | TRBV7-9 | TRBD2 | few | TGTGCCAGCAGCCCCAGCGGGGACCGCACCGGGGAGCTGTTTTTT | CASSPSGDRTGELFF
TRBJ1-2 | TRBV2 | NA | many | TGTGCCAGCAGAGGGGAGGGTAACTATGGCTACACCTTC | CASRGEGNYGYTF
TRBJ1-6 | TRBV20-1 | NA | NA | TGCAGTGCTAGATCGATCCGGAGCTCCTATAATTCACCCCTCCACTTT | CSARSIRSSYNSPLHF
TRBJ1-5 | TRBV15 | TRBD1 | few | TGTGCCACCAGCCGTGACCGGGACAGGTTGAATCAGCCCCAGCATTTT | CATSRDRDRLNQPQHF
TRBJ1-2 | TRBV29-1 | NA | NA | TGCAGCGTTGAAGATTACGGGCTGGGTTTCGGCTACACCTTC | CSVEDYGLGFGYTF
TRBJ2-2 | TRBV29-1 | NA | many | TGCAGCGTCGTGGGGGGCGATGCCGGGGAGCTGTTTTTT | CSVVGGDAGELFF
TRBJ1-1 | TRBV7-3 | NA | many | TGTGCCAGCAGCCATCACGGGAACACTGAAGCTTTCTTT | CASSHHGNTEAFF
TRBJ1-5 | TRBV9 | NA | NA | TGTGCCAGCAGCGTGAGAGCCAATCAGCCCCAGCATTTT | CASSVRANQPQHF
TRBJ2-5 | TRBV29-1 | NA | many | TGCAGCACCAGGGACCGGAGTTTAGGAGAGACCCAGTACTTC | CSTRDRSLGETQYF
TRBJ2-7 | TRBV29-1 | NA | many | TGCAGCGTTGAAGGGACGGCTGACTACGTCTCCTACGAGCAGTACTTC | CSVEGTADYVSYEQYF
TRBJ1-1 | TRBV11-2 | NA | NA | TGTGCCAGCAGAGCCTGGAACGCTGTGGGGGACACTGAAGCTTTCTTT | CASRAWNAVGDTEAFF
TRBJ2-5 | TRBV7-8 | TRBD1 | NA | TGTGCCAGCAGTCCAAAATCATCGGGACAGGTCCAAGAGACCCAGTACTTC | CASSPKSSGQVQETQYF
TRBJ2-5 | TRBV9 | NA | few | TGTGCCAGCAGGGATTGGGGGAGCCCAGAGACCCAGTACTTC | CASRDWGSPETQYF
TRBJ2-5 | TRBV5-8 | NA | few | TGTGCCAGCAGCTTCCAGATGCAAGAGACCCAGTACTTC | CASSFQMQETQYF
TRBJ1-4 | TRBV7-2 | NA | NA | TGTGCCAGCAGCGTTACGATTCAAGGCGGCGAAAAACTGTTTTTT | CASSVTIQGGEKLFF
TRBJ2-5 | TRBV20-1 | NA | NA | TGCAGTGCCCACCAAGGGACCCGCGGAGAGACCCAGTACTTC | CSAHQGTRGETQYF
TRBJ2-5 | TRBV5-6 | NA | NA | TGTGCCAGCAACACGGGGGCGCGGGAGACCCAGTACTTC | CASNTGARETQYF
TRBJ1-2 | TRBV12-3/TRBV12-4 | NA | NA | TGTGCCAGCAGTCCCTGGGAAGGGGGAAGCGGCAACACCTTC | CASSPWEGGSGNTF
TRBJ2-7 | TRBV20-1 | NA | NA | TGCAGTGCTAGAGGGTGGGACTACGAGCAGTACTTC | CSARGWDYEQYF
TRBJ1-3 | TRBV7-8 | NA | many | TGTGCCTCTCAGGCAGCTCGCTCTGGAAACACCATATATTTT | CASQAARSGNTIYF
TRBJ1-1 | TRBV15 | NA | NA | TGTGCCACCAGCAGTACCACGAACACTGAAGCTTTCTTT | CATSSTTNTEAFF
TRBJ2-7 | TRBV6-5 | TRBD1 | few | TGTGCCAGCAGCACGGGGGGACAGGGATACGAGCAGTACTTC | CASSTGGQGYEQYF
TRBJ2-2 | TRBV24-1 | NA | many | TGTGCCACCAGTGATAGTCGAAGGGGTTCGGGCACCGGGGAGCTGTTTTTT | CATSDSRRGSGTGELFF
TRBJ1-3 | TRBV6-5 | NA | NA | TGTGCCAGCAGTTACTCGTGGGAGACCTCTGGAAACACCATATATTTT | CASSYSWETSGNTIYF
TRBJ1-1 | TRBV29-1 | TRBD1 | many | TGCAGCGTTCGGACAGGGAGATCCACTGAAGCTTTCTTT | CSVRTGRSTEAFF
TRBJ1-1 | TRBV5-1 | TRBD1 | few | TGCGCCAGCAGCAAGGGACAGGGGGCTGGCACTGAAGCTTTCTTT | CASSKGQGAGTEAFF
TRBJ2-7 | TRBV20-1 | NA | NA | TGCAGTGCTAGTCCCATGCCTCGGGGGCCCCACGAGCAGTACTTC | CSASPMPRGPHEQYF
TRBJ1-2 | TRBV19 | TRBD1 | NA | TGTGCCAGTAGTATCTCCGTACAGGGGGCGATCGACTATGGCTACACCTTC | CASSISVQGAIDYGYTF
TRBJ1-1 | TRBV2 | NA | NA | TGTGCCAGCAGTTCCAACTGGGGTACAAGTAACACTGAAGCTTTCTTT | CASSSNWGTSNTEAFF
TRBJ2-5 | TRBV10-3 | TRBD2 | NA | TGTGCCACGCGGGGGAGAGAGACCCAGTACTTC | CATRGRETQYF